The clone carrying this T cell receptor (beta chain) was found a few times. Its specificity is unknown. The data stem from a study of T cell responses to AZD1222 COVID-19 vaccine. Whether given at about 4 or about 12 weeks, second doses were pooled. The study's findings and limits: Clonal diversity was possibly underestimated, and white British individuals and females predominated among donors. Nearly half of spike-specific TCRs reportedly target variant regions that are unmutated in the B.1.351 and B.1.1.7 variants. The breadth and depth of Spike-specific TCRs increased once two AZD1222 doses had been given.

Only in-frame clones appear in the TCRdb table, and some are missing; sequencing was by immunoSEQ multiplex PCR. The repertoire consists of 150,000 or so clones, with approximately 91% occurring once and the leading ten covering approximately 3.9%. Between the trimmed V and J ends, which lost 4 bases and 1 base, there was a span of 13 bases. Germline V gene sequence: CDR1 SEHNR, CDR2 FQNEAQ (reference sequence). This CDR3 region has 15 residues. The sequenced sample was peripheral blood, obtained 28 days after the second AZD1222 dose. The clonotype comes from an adult who received the AZD1222 COVID-19 vaccine. The rearrangement links TRBV7-9 to TRBJ1-1; D not resolved. Here the CDR3 reads CASSSSSGKNTEAFF. The CDR3 DNA reads as TGTGCCAGCAGCTCTTCGTCGGGGAAGAACACTGAAGCTTTCTTT.